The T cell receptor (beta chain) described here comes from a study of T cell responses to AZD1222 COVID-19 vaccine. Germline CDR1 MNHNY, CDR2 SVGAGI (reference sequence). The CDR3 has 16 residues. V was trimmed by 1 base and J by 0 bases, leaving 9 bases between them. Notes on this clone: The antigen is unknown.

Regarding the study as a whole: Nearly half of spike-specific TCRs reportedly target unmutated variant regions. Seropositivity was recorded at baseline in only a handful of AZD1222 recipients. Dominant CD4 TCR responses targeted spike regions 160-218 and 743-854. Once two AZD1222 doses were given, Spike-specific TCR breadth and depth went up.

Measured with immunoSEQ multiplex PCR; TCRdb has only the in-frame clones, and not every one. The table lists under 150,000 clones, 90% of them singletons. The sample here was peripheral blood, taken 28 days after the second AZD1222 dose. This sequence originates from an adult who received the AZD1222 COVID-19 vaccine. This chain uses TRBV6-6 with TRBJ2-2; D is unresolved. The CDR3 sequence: CASSYWAGANTGELFF. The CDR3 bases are TGTGCCAGCAGTTACTGGGCAGGCGCGAACACCGGGGAGCTGTTTTTT.